This T cell receptor beta chain was captured by sequencing in a study of blood T cell repertoires in COVID-19. Overall study: The United States, Italy and Spain provided the acute and convalescent COVID-19 samples. Sources were T cells, B-cell-depleted T cells, or PBMCs; the material itself was cDNA or gDNA.

Source study methods: Using reference gene primer amplification, nucleated cell counts were estimated. Method: immunoSEQ multiplex PCR; TCRdb's copy keeps in-frame clones and lacks some. The V and J calls and the clone size are those of that table, but D and trimming were determined from the DNA. The sample shows approximately 360,000 clones, roughly nine tenths of them seen only once. Comments on this clone: This CDR3 is also generated by other DNA sequences in the sample.

The TCR sequence derives from a man aged 35-49 years with acute or convalescent COVID-19. Input material: peripheral blood.

The DNA of the CDR3 is TGCGCCAGCAGTGAGTCTGGACAGGGGGGCTACACCTTC. Translating it yields CASSESGQGGYTF. The genes are TRBV10-1 and TRBJ1-2; TRBD1 matches 9 bases. This CDR3 has 13 amino acids. The germline CDR1 and CDR2 sequences are WNHNN and SYGVQD (reference sequence). V lost 0 bases, J lost 8 bases, and 1 base stayed unmatched.